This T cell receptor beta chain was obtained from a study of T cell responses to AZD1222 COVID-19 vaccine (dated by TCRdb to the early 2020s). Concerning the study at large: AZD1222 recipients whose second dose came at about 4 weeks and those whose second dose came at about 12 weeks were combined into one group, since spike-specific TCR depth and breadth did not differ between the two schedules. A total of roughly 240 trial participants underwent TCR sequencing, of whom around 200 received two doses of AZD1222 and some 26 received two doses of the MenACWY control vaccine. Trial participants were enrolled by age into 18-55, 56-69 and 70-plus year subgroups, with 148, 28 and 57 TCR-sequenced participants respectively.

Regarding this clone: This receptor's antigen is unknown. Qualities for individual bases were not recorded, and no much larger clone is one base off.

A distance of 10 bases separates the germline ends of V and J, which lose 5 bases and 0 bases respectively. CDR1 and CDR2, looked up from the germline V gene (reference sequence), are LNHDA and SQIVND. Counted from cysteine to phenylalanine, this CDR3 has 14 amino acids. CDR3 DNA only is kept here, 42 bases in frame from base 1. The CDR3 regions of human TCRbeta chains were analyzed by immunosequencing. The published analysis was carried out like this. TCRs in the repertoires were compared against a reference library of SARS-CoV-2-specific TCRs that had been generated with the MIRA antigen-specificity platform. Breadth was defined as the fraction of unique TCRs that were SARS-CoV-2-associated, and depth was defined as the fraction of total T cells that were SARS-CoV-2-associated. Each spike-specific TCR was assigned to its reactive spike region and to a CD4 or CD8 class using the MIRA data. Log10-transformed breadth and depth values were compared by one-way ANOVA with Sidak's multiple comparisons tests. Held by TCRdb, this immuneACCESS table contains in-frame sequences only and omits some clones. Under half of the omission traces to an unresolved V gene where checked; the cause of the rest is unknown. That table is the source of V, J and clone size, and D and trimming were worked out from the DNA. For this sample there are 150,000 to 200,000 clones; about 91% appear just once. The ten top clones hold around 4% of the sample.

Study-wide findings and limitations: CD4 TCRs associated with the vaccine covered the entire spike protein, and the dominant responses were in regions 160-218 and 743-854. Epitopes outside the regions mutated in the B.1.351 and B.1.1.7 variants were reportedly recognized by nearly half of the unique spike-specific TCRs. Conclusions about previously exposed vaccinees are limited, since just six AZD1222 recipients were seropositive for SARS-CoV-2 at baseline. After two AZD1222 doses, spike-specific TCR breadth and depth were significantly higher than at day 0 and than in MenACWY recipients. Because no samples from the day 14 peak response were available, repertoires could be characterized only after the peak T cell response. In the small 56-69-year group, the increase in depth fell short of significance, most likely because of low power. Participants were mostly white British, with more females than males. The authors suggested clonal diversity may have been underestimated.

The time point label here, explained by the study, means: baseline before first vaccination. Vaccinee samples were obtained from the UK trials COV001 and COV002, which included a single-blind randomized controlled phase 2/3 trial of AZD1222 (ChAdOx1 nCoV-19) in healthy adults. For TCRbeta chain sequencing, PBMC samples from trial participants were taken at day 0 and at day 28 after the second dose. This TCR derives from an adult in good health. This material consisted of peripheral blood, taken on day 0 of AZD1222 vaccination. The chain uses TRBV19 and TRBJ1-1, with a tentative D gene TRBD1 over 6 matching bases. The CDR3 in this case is CASSHGGLNTEAFF. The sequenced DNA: TGTGCCAGTAGTCACGGGGGCTTGAACACTGAAGCTTTCTTT.